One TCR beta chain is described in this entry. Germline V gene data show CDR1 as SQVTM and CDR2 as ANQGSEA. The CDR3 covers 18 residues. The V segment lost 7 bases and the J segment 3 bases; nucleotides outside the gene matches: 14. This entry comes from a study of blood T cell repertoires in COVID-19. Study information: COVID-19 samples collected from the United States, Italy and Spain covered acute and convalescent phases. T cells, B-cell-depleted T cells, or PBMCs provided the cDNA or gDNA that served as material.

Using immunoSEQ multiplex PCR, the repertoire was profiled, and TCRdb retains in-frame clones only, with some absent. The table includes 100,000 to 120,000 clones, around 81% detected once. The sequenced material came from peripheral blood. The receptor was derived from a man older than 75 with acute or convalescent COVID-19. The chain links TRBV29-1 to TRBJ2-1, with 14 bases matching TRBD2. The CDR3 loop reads CSAGGTSGRLPFYNEQFF. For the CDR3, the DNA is TGCAGCGCCGGAGGGACTAGCGGGAGACTCCCCTTCTACAATGAGCAGTTCTTC.